This TCR beta chain is from a study of cytomegalovirus exposure and HLA in healthy donors. Broader study findings: Reported performance of the classifier showed diagnosis of cytomegalovirus status with high specificity and sensitivity. In a later analysis, at a false discovery rate of 0.05, roughly 16,000 TCR beta sequences matched HLA alleles. CMV serostatus stood as the only immune exposure information on hand. When analyzed later, a missense DCLRE1C variant was found to be linked to TCR beta V- and J-gene trimming.

CDR3 length: 14 amino acids. Trimming cost V 0 bases and J 6 bases; bases outside gene matches: 4. Per germline, CDR1 SEHNR and CDR2 FQNEAQ (reference sequence). Notes on this clone: Its target is unknown.

Primers for the PCR totalled 60 Vbeta and 13 Jbeta. Profiled with immunoSEQ multiplex PCR; TCRdb holds only in-frame clones, not every one. The sample includes some 120,000 clones, 80% seen only once; the top ten take around 3.3%. The chain combines TRBV7-9 with TRBJ1-2, with TRBD1 matching over 7 bases. This TCR was sampled from a male donor in good health and CMV-seronegative. Material for sequencing was PBMCs. CDR3 DNA: TGTGCCAGCAGCTTAGCCCCGGACAGGAATGGCTACACCTTC. Protein sequence: CASSLAPDRNGYTF.